This TCR beta chain was sequenced during a study of blood T cell repertoires in COVID-19. For the study at large: T cells, B-cell-depleted T cells, or PBMCs supplied cDNA or gDNA.

CDR3 size: 14 residues. Germline V gene lookup returns CDR1 SGHTS and CDR2 YDEGEE. Trimming stripped 4 bases from V and 0 bases from J, with 8 bases between. Produced via immunoSEQ multiplex PCR; TCRdb's table is partial and in-frame only. The data show about 240,000 clones, roughly 87% seen once. Membership in each cohort depended on participant-reported clinical history. This sequence joins TRBV5-8 and TRBJ2-1; D may be TRBD2 (5 bases). The TCR originated in a woman aged 25 to 39 with acute COVID-19. Source material: PBMCs or T cells enriched from blood (not recorded which). The CDR3 region is CASSPRGSYNEQFF. CDR3 bases: TGTGCCAGCAGCCCCCGGGGCTCCTACAATGAGCAGTTCTTC.